These 27 T cell receptor beta chains share one sample of origin, sequenced in a study of CD8 T cells in Susac syndrome. It was with random hexamers that roughly 0.45 to 1 ug RNA was reverse transcribed. From the immunoSEQ multiplex PCR reads, TCRdb called clonotypes with MiXCR, one entry per CDR3 protein. The data contain roughly 180,000 distinct CDR3 sequences, approximately 94% of them singletons. Sequencing was performed on CD4+ T cells from PBMCs. The receptors derive from a human donor in good health.

The chain links TRBV5-1 to TRBJ2-7; D ambiguous. V dropped 1 base and J dropped 6 bases, with 11 bases sitting between them. Germline loops: CDR1 SGHRS, CDR2 YFSETQ. This CDR3 has 13 residues. CDR3 bases: TGCGCCAGCAGCTTGCGTGAAGTATCCGAGCAGTACTTC. This translates into CASSLREVSEQYF.

This sequence joins TRBV4-3 and TRBJ2-6; possible D gene TRBD2, 5 bases. The CDR3 runs to 16 residues. CDR1 is LGHNA, CDR2 YSLEER, per germline. The V and J ends lost 0 bases and 0 bases respectively, with 6 bases between them. The chain's CDR3 is CASSQEEGSGANVLTF. CDR3 sequence (DNA): TGCGCCAGCAGCCAAGAAGAGGGCTCTGGGGCCAACGTCCTGACTTTC.

The chain recombines TRBV7-9 with TRBJ2-2; 9 bases map to TRBD1. This CDR3 has 16 residues. Germline V gene data show CDR1 as SEHNR and CDR2 as FQNEAQ (reference sequence). Trimming at V came to 3 bases and at J to 7 bases, leaving 9 bases not matched to a gene. CDR3 amino acids: CASSLSTGGEFGELFF. The CDR3 region has the DNA TGTGCCAGCAGCTTGTCCACAGGGGGCGAATTCGGGGAGCTGTTTTTT.

This clonotype was counted only a few times. J is TRBJ1-5 and V is TRBV20-1, with a tentative D call TRBD1 (5 bases). The CDR3 totals 14 residues. V lost 5 bases, J lost 1 base, and 12 bases lay in between. Germline CDR1 and CDR2: DFQATT and SNEGSKA (reference sequence). CDR3 in amino acids: CSARDGRSNQPQHF. The DNA of the CDR3 is TGCAGTGCTCGGGACGGACGGAGCAATCAGCCCCAGCATTTT.

The rearrangement joins TRBV30 to TRBJ1-1; D not resolved. CDR3 length: 14 amino acids. V lost 1 base and J lost 0, with 9 bases in between. Germline V gene data show CDR1 as GTSNPN and CDR2 as SVGIG (reference sequence). The CDR3 is CAWSGGLMNTEAFF. CDR3 in DNA: TGTGCCTGGAGTGGCGGCCTCATGAACACTGAAGCTTTCTTT.

The rearrangement joins TRBV20-1 to TRBJ2-7; 8 bases are shared with TRBD2. CDR1 and CDR2 (germline): DFQATT, SNEGSKA (reference sequence). Unmatched junction bases numbered 1, after V lost 3 bases and J lost 3 bases. The CDR3 has 12 residues. The CDR3 is CSASAGGYEQYF. The CDR3 region has the DNA TGCAGTGCTAGTGCGGGGGGCTACGAGCAGTACTTC.

In DNA form, the CDR3 reads TGTGCCAGCAGCTTAGAGGGCACTAACTCTGGGGCCAACGTCCTGACTTTC. Translation: CASSLEGTNSGANVLTF. This chain connects TRBV7-3 to TRBJ2-6, with a weak D call TRBD2 (5 bases). Germline V gene sequence: CDR1 SGHTA, CDR2 FQGTGA. V shed 2 bases and J shed 0 bases, with 11 bases lying between them. The CDR3 has 17 residues.

The CDR3 DNA is TGTGCCAGCAGGGACCTCTACGTCAATACGCAGTATTTT. Translation: CASRDLYVNTQYF. This chain uses TRBV27 with TRBJ2-3, with no clear D. V lost 6 bases to trimming and J lost 7 bases, with 14 bases between them. The CDR3 length is 13 residues. CDR1 and CDR2 (germline): MNHEY, SMNVEV (reference sequence).

The chain combines TRBV30 with TRBJ2-7; the match to TRBD1 covers 7 bases. V lost 1 base and J lost 6; bases outside the gene matches: 3. This CDR3 comprises 12 residues. CDR1 GTSNPN and CDR2 SVGIG come from the germline V gene (reference sequence). The CDR3 here is CAWSATGIEQYF. DNA for the CDR3: TGTGCCTGGAGTGCGACAGGGATCGAGCAGTACTTC.

CDR3 coding DNA: TGCAGCGGACGGGCTAGCGGGATCTACGAGCAGTACTTC. It codes for CSGRASGIYEQYF. V and J are TRBV20-1 and TRBJ2-7; the match to TRBD2 covers 9 bases. Per germline, CDR1 DFQATT and CDR2 SNEGSKA (reference sequence). CDR3 length equals 13 residues.

V is TRBV7-3 and J is TRBJ1-2, with D maybe TRBD1 (5 bases). Per germline, CDR1 SGHTA and CDR2 FQGTGA. With 5 bases removed from V and 8 bases from J, the gap between germline ends came to 18 bases. The CDR3 runs 14 residues. CDR3 bases: TGTGCCAGCAGCCCTGACGGAGTTCGGGGCGGCTACACCTTC. It translates to CASSPDGVRGGYTF.

This sequence joins TRBV5-6 and TRBJ2-1; 12 nucleotides agree with TRBD2. The V segment lost 4 bases and the J segment 7 bases; nucleotides outside the gene matches: 6. The germline V gene encodes CDR1 SGHDT and CDR2 YYEEEE. This CDR3 is built from 15 residues. The chain's CDR3 is CASSRRLAGVNEQFF. The CDR3 nucleotides are TGTGCCAGCAGCCGCAGACTAGCGGGAGTGAATGAGCAGTTCTTC.

The J gene is TRBJ1-2, the V gene TRBV20-1, with D possibly TRBD1 on 5 matching bases. With 8 bases removed from V and 1 base from J, the gap between germline ends came to 17 bases. The CDR3 runs to 14 residues. Germline CDR1 DFQATT, CDR2 SNEGSKA (reference sequence). CDR3 protein: CSSPGGASNYGYTF. Here the CDR3 DNA reads TGCAGTTCTCCCGGCGGGGCCAGTAACTATGGCTACACCTTC.

This clonotype was counted between two and nine times. This chain connects TRBV11-2 to TRBJ2-5; D is ambiguous. Germline assignment: CDR1 SGHAT and CDR2 FQNNGV. Trimming took 0 bases from V and 2 from J, leaving 10 bases between them. The CDR3 consists of 15 residues. The CDR3 here is CASSLDLYAQETQYF. In DNA form, the CDR3 reads TGTGCCAGCAGCTTAGATCTGTACGCGCAAGAGACCCAGTACTTC.

This chain links TRBV20-1 with TRBJ1-5; the D is unclear. V was trimmed by 0 bases and J by 7 bases, leaving 13 bases between them. The CDR3 covers 14 residues. Germline V CDR1 and CDR2: DFQATT, SNEGSKA (reference sequence). CDR3 sequence: CSARDWADGQPQHF. The DNA of the CDR3 is TGCAGTGCTAGAGATTGGGCAGACGGACAGCCCCAGCATTTT.

The table lists this clonotype with a count of one. V is TRBV2 and J is TRBJ2-7, with D perhaps TRBD1 (6 bases). The CDR3 loop spans 12 amino acids. V was pared by 5 bases and J by 5 bases, with 10 bases between. Germline values: CDR1 SNHLY, CDR2 FYNNEI. This chain's CDR3 is CASSRNRDEQYF. The CDR3 nucleotides read TGTGCCAGCAGTCGGAACAGGGACGAGCAGTACTTC.

This clonotype appeared once. This chain uses TRBV9 with TRBJ1-2; 7 nucleotides line up with TRBD1. Germline V gene lookup returns CDR1 SGDLS and CDR2 YYNGEE. This CDR3 contains 15 residues. Trimming at V came to 0 bases and at J to 4 bases, leaving 6 bases not matched to a gene. The CDR3 reads CASSVDTGVSYGYTF. The CDR3 coding sequence is TGTGCCAGCAGCGTAGACACAGGGGTGAGCTATGGCTACACCTTC.

This clonotype was recorded only once. V usage is TRBV29-1 and J usage is TRBJ2-3, with D unresolved. CDR3 size: 11 residues. V lost 7 bases and J lost 5, with 10 bases in between. CDR1 is SQVTM, CDR2 ANQGSEA, per germline. The CDR3 coding sequence is TGCAGCGCTCATTGGGTAGATACGCAGTATTTT. Translated: CSAHWVDTQYF.

V gene TRBV20-1 combines with J gene TRBJ2-7, with 7 bases matching TRBD1. V lost 5 bases to trimming and J lost 6 bases; unmatched junction nucleotides: 4. CDR3 size: 11 residues. CDR1 is DFQATT, CDR2 SNEGSKA, per germline (reference sequence). DNA for the CDR3: TGCAGTGCTTTACAGGGGACCGAGCAGTACTTC. Encoded protein: CSALQGTEQYF.

This rearrangement joins TRBV6-1 to TRBJ2-1, with TRBD1 matching 10 bases. From germline, CDR1 is MNHNS and CDR2 SASEGT. Trimming removed 4 bases from V and 8 bases from J; junction bases left unmatched: 11. There are 16 residues in the CDR3. CDR3 DNA: TGTGCCAGCAGTGCCCGACAGGGGGCGAGCTGGGATGAGCAGTTCTTC. This codes for CASSARQGASWDEQFF.

The V call is TRBV6-6, the J call TRBJ1-2, with 9 bases matching TRBD1. CDR1 and CDR2 (germline): MNHNY, SVGAGI (reference sequence). The CDR3 sequence is 14 residues long. Germline trimming cut 5 bases from V and 8 bases from J; bases unmatched to any gene: 9. CDR3 loop: CASSPTGTGIGYTF. In DNA, the CDR3 is TGTGCCAGCAGTCCAACCGGGACAGGGATAGGCTACACCTTC.

This chain connects TRBV3-1 to TRBJ2-1; no reliable D call. The CDR3 has 12 residues. Germline CDR1 is LGHDT and CDR2 is YNNKEL (reference sequence). Trimming shortened V by 4 bases and J by 6 bases, and 7 bases separated the two germline ends. CDR3 bases: TGTGCCAGCAGCCCTTTTCGCAATGAGCAGTTCTTC. Translated, it gives CASSPFRNEQFF.

V is TRBV20-1 and J is TRBJ1-1; D unresolved. Germline CDR1 DFQATT, CDR2 SNEGSKA (reference sequence). The CDR3 runs to 14 residues. V gave up 6 bases and J gave up 5 bases, with 19 bases separating them. The CDR3 coding sequence is TGCAGTGCCATATATCATTCAGTGGGGACTGAAGCTTTCTTT. It is translated as CSAIYHSVGTEAFF.

The chain is built from TRBV15 and TRBJ2-5; D call uncertain. Per germline, CDR1 LNHNV and CDR2 YYDKDF (reference sequence). This CDR3 has 16 residues. Trimming left V 1 base short and J 2 bases short, with 14 bases between. The CDR3 is CATSRGNLGDQETQYF. CDR3 in DNA: TGTGCCACCAGCAGAGGCAACCTAGGTGATCAAGAGACCCAGTACTTC.

The chain has TRBV29-1 and TRBJ2-2, with D perhaps given as TRBD1 or TRBD2 (5 bases each). V was clipped by 7 bases and J by 3 bases, with 9 bases between them. Germline V lookup: CDR1 SQVTM, CDR2 ANQGSEA. The CDR3 runs 12 residues. CDR3 sequence (DNA): TGCAGCGCACAGGAGGACACCGGGGAGCTGTTTTTT. Its protein is CSAQEDTGELFF.

The chain employs TRBV20-1 and TRBJ2-3; D is possibly TRBD2 (6 bases). The CDR3 spans 14 residues. The V end was cut by 2 bases, the J end by 0 bases, with 9 bases between. Germline CDR1 reads DFQATT; CDR2 reads SNEGSKA (reference sequence). CDR3 region: CSARRGASTDTQYF. CDR3 sequence (DNA): TGCAGTGCTAGACGCGGGGCTAGCACAGATACGCAGTATTTT.

The rearrangement joins TRBV29-1 to TRBJ2-1; D is perhaps TRBD2 (6 bases). The V end lost 7 bases, the J end lost 3 bases, and 19 bases lay between the germline ends. The CDR3 consists of 15 residues. Germline values: CDR1 SQVTM, CDR2 ANQGSEA. CDR3 sequence (DNA): TGCAGCGCAGGGTCTACGGGAGAGATCTACAATGAGCAGTTCTTC. This encodes CSAGSTGEIYNEQFF.